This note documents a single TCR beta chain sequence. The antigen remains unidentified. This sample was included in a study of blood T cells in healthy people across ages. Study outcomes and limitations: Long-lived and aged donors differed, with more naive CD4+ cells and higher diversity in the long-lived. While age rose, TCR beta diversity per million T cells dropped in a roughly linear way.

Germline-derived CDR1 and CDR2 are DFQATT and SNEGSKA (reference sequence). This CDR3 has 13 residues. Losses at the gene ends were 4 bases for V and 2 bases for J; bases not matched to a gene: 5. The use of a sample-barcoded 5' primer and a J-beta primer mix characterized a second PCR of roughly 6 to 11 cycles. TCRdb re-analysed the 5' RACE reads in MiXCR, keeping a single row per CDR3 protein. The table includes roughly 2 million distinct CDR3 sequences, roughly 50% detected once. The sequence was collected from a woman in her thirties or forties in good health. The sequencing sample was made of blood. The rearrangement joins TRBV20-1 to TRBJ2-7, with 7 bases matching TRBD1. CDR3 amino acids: CSATTGVPYEQYF. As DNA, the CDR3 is TGCAGTGCTACCACAGGGGTCCCCTACGAGCAGTACTTC.